This entry lists 21 T cell receptor beta chains sequenced from one sample in a study of T cell responses to AZD1222 COVID-19 vaccine. The assay was immunoSEQ multiplex PCR, and TCRdb's table has in-frame clones only and misses some. There are 110,000 to 150,000 clones in the sample; about 88% occur only once, and approximately 3% lies in the top ten. The specimen comprised peripheral blood, sampled 28 days after the second AZD1222 dose. The receptors were sampled from an adult who received the AZD1222 COVID-19 vaccine.

The rearrangement uses TRBV27 and TRBJ1-5; weak D call: TRBD1 (6 bases). V lost 5 bases, J lost 6 bases, and 26 bases lay in between. This CDR3 has 18 residues. Germline V lookup: CDR1 MNHEY, CDR2 SMNVEV (reference sequence). The CDR3 here is CASSLHPQGYREGQPQHF. The CDR3 nucleotides are TGTGCCAGCAGTCTCCACCCTCAGGGATACAGGGAGGGTCAGCCCCAGCATTTT.

This chain uses TRBV7-3 with TRBJ2-7, with D unclear. The germline gives CDR1 SGHTA, CDR2 FQGTGA. The CDR3 is 15 amino acids. V lost 2 bases and J lost 4, with 15 bases in between. The CDR3 sequence: CASSLDGTYAYEQYF. CDR3 sequence (DNA): TGTGCCAGCAGCTTAGATGGAACTTATGCTTACGAGCAGTACTTC. Supplemented by reference TRBV7-3 and TRBJ2-7, the full variable domain reads GAGVSQTPSNKVTEKGKYVELRCDPISGHTALYWYRQSLGQGPEFLIYFQGTGAADDSGLPNDRFFAVRPEGSVSTLKIQRTERGDSAVYLCASSLDGTYAYEQYFGPGTRLTVT.

This rearrangement joins TRBV4-1 to TRBJ2-1; 8 bases line up with TRBD2. The ends lost 1 base at V and 5 bases at J; junction bases unmatched: 7. The CDR3 is 16 residues long. In germline, CDR1 is MGHRA, CDR2 YSYEKL. CDR3 in amino acids: CASSQVLGLGNNEQFF. The CDR3 DNA is TGCGCCAGCAGCCAAGTATTGGGACTAGGTAACAATGAGCAGTTCTTC.

The chain combines TRBV6-6 with TRBJ1-3; 8 positions agree with TRBD1. Trimming took 5 bases from V and 2 from J; bases not matched to a gene: 8. Germline V gene sequence: CDR1 MNHNY, CDR2 SVGAGI (reference sequence). CDR3 size: 16 residues. As DNA, the CDR3 is TGTGCCAGCAGTCGACTACGACAGGGGCCTGGAAACACCATATATTTT. This sequence encodes CASSRLRQGPGNTIYF.

The rearrangement links TRBV18 to TRBJ2-7; 12 bases line up with TRBD2. V lost 3 bases and J lost 2; bases outside the gene matches: 5. CDR1 KGHSH and CDR2 LQKENI come from the germline V gene. CDR3 length: 16 amino acids. The CDR3 region has the DNA TGTGCCAGCTCACCCCTACTAGCGGGGGGCACCTACGAGCAGTACTTC. Residues: CASSPLLAGGTYEQYF.

The rearrangement links TRBV19 to TRBJ2-2; the D is unclear. Deletions cut 5 bases from V and 0 bases from J, with 10 bases between. This CDR3 contains 15 residues. Germline loops: CDR1 LNHDA, CDR2 SQIVND (reference sequence). CDR3 residues: CASSGGDTNTGELFF. CDR3 DNA: TGTGCCAGTAGTGGCGGAGATACGAACACCGGGGAGCTGTTTTTT.

The chain combines TRBV2 with TRBJ2-7, with 15 nucleotides matching TRBD2. V trimming: 6 bases; J trimming: 8 bases; junction bases outside the gene matches: 2. CDR3 length equals 13 residues. Germline assignment: CDR1 SNHLY and CDR2 FYNNEI. The CDR3 nucleotides read TGTGCCAGCAGGGGGACTAGCGGGGGGCAGCAGTACTTC. Its protein product is CASRGTSGGQQYF.

CDR3 sequence: CASIEEGAHEQYF. CDR3 in DNA: TGTGCCAGCATCGAGGAGGGGGCCCACGAGCAGTACTTC. The chain recombines TRBV28 with TRBJ2-7; D perhaps matches TRBD1 (7 bases). Germline V gene data show CDR1 as MDHEN and CDR2 as SYDVKM. Trimming left V 7 bases short and J 5 bases short, with 15 bases between. CDR3 length: 13 amino acids.

This clone came up a few times. The gene calls are TRBV7-3 and TRBJ1-3; D not resolved. With 2 bases removed from V and 3 bases from J, the gap between germline ends came to 5 bases. The CDR3 covers 13 residues. Germline-derived CDR1 and CDR2 are SGHTA and FQGTGA. The CDR3: CASSLQDGNTIYF. For the CDR3, the DNA is TGTGCCAGCAGCTTACAGGATGGAAACACCATATATTTT. Full variable domain (outside the CDR3, taken from reference TRBV7-3 and TRBJ1-3): GAGVSQTPSNKVTEKGKYVELRCDPISGHTALYWYRQSLGQGPEFLIYFQGTGAADDSGLPNDRFFAVRPEGSVSTLKIQRTERGDSAVYLCASSLQDGNTIYFGEGSWLTVV.

The rearrangement joins TRBV5-4 to TRBJ1-1; D gene uncertain. Trimming left V 4 bases short and J 1 base short, with 14 bases between. The CDR3 loop spans 15 amino acids. CDR1 and CDR2 from the germline V gene are SGHNT and YYREEE (reference sequence). The DNA of the CDR3 is TGTGCCAGCAGCACCGCCGGGTTGGGGAACACTGAAGCTTTCTTT. It translates to CASSTAGLGNTEAFF.

This sequence joins TRBV5-6 and TRBJ1-1; D possibly corresponds to TRBD1 (5 bases). The germline V gene encodes CDR1 SGHDT and CDR2 YYEEEE. V dropped 0 bases and J dropped 3 bases, with 15 bases sitting between them. This CDR3 is 16 amino acids long. The CDR3 here is CASSLVLLGGDTEAFF. For the CDR3, the DNA is TGTGCCAGCAGCTTGGTTCTCCTCGGGGGTGACACTGAAGCTTTCTTT.

The chain has TRBV4-2 and TRBJ2-1; D possibly matches TRBD1 or TRBD2 (6 bases each). The CDR3 covers 13 residues. V was cut by 0 bases and J by 10 bases, with 10 bases left in between. Germline loops: CDR1 LGHNA, CDR2 YNFKEQ. The CDR3 loop reads CASSQDRRGEQFF. CDR3 coding DNA: TGTGCCAGCAGCCAAGATCGGAGGGGGGAGCAGTTCTTC.

This rearrangement joins TRBV2 to TRBJ1-4, with a weak D call TRBD1 (5 bases). Deletions cut 8 bases from V and 6 bases from J, with 13 bases between. This CDR3 has 13 residues. Germline CDR1 and CDR2: SNHLY and FYNNEI. CDR3 protein: CASLSRVYEKLFF. The CDR3 region has the DNA TGTGCCAGCCTGAGCAGGGTCTATGAAAAACTGTTTTTT.

The rearrangement links TRBV2 to TRBJ1-3; D not resolved. CDR3 length equals 15 residues. Trimming stripped 6 bases from V and 3 bases from J, with 15 bases between. Germline lookup yields CDR1 SNHLY and CDR2 FYNNEI. The CDR3 here is CASSSGSSLGNTIYF. CDR3 DNA sequence: TGTGCCAGCAGCTCGGGGAGCAGTCTTGGAAACACCATATATTTT.

This chain links TRBV6-5 with TRBJ1-2; no definite D call. The germline V gene encodes CDR1 MNHEY and CDR2 SVGAGI. The CDR3 length is 14 residues. V lost 5 bases and J lost 4, with 14 bases in between. CDR3 residues: CASSLKITVYGYTF. Here the CDR3 DNA reads TGTGCCAGCAGTCTAAAAATAACAGTCTATGGCTACACCTTC.

In its sample, this clone was seen once. The rearrangement uses TRBV4-2 and TRBJ2-2; D possibly corresponds to TRBD1 (5 bases). The CDR3 covers 15 residues. The V gene lost 0 bases and the J gene lost 7 bases, with 12 bases spanning the gap. Germline-derived CDR1 and CDR2 are LGHNA and YNFKEQ. The CDR3 DNA sequence: TGTGCCAGCAGCCAAGATGGGGCTCCGGACGGGGAGCTGTTTTTT. It specifies CASSQDGAPDGELFF.

The J gene is TRBJ1-6, the V gene TRBV23-1; unclear D gene. TRBV23-1 is an ORF; its function is uncertain. Trimming cost V 6 bases and J 6 bases, with 12 bases left between them. This CDR3 spans 14 amino acids. The CDR3 coding sequence is TGCGCCAGCAGGGAAAACATTACTAATTCACCCCTCCACTTT. It is translated as CASRENITNSPLHF.

The CDR3 spells CASSNGGGSGETQYF. The CDR3 DNA is TGTGCCAGCAGCAACGGAGGCGGGAGTGGCGAGACCCAGTACTTC. The chain has TRBV13 and TRBJ2-5, with 7 bases aligning to TRBD2. The CDR3 consists of 15 residues. Germline V lookup: CDR1 PRHDT, CDR2 FYEKMQ (reference sequence). After removal of 5 bases from V and 5 bases from J, the junction contained 11 bases not matched to a gene.

The chain joins TRBV7-2 to TRBJ1-3, with D hard to call. Trimming stripped 5 bases from V and 4 bases from J, with 15 bases between. Per the germline V gene, CDR1 is SGHTA and CDR2 is FQGNSA. CDR3 length equals 15 residues. In DNA, the CDR3 is TGTGCCAGCAGCCCTAGCCTGGGTGCAGGAAACACCATATATTTT. It encodes CASSPSLGAGNTIYF. Drawing the rest from reference TRBV7-2 and TRBJ1-3, the complete variable domain is GAGVSQSPSNKVTEKGKDVELRCDPISGHTALYWYRQSLGQGLEFLIYFQGNSAPDKSGLPSDRFSAERTGGSVSTLTIQRTQQEDSAVYLCASSPSLGAGNTIYFGEGSWLTVV.

The rearrangement joins TRBV28 to TRBJ2-7, with D unresolved. This CDR3 spans 12 amino acids. Per germline, CDR1 MDHEN and CDR2 SYDVKM. V shed 6 bases and J shed 3 bases, with 9 bases lying between them. DNA of the CDR3: TGTGCCAGCAGGGGGTCGGTCTACGAGCAGTACTTC. It specifies CASRGSVYEQYF.

V and J are TRBV5-1 and TRBJ2-7; a possible D gene is TRBD2 (5 bases). The CDR3 length is 14 residues. V lost 0 bases and J lost 7, with 14 bases in between. Germline loops: CDR1 SGHRS, CDR2 YFSETQ. The CDR3 coding sequence is TGCGCCAGCAGCTTGGCCGGGGTACCGGGGGAGCAGTACTTC. It yields the protein CASSLAGVPGEQYF.